The rows below give T cell receptor beta chains drawn from one sample of a study of shared clonotypes between healthy human individuals. Sequencing used immunoSEQ multiplex PCR; TCRdb keeps in-frame clones, though not all of them. The table lists about 2.4 million clones, 80% to 95% of them singletons. Material for sequencing was naive CD4+ T cells from PBMCs. These receptors all stem from a young man in good health. Some clones in this sample may be carry-over from other donors' samples. Both conserved end residues are part of each CDR3. Each record gives: clone size, J gene, D gene, V gene, CDR3 length, CDR3 DNA, CDR3 protein. D genes are given only for firm matches. Size tells how often a clone was seen (once, few, many) or the class of an expanded clone, and some rows leave it out.

clone size: NA
J gene: TRBJ1-2
D gene: TRBD1
V gene: TRBV7-2
CDR3 length: 17
CDR3 DNA: TGTGCCAGCAGCCGTCAATTATCAGGGGGCGCAGGCTATGGCTACACCTTC
CDR3 protein: CASSRQLSGGAGYGYTF

clone size: NA
J gene: TRBJ1-5
D gene: NA
V gene: TRBV18
CDR3 length: 14
CDR3 DNA: TGTGCCAGCTCACCGACGGGACCGGATCAGCCCCAGCATTTT
CDR3 protein: CASSPTGPDQPQHF

clone size: NA
J gene: TRBJ2-7
D gene: NA
V gene: TRBV27
CDR3 length: 14
CDR3 DNA: TGTGCCAGCAGTCGACAGCGGAACAACTACGAGCAGTACTTC
CDR3 protein: CASSRQRNNYEQYF

clone size: NA
J gene: TRBJ1-4
D gene: NA
V gene: TRBV28
CDR3 length: 14
CDR3 DNA: TGTGCCAGCAGCTTAACAGGGCCTAATGAAAAACTGTTTTTT
CDR3 protein: CASSLTGPNEKLFF

clone size: NA
J gene: TRBJ2-2
D gene: TRBD2
V gene: TRBV27
CDR3 length: 15
CDR3 DNA: TGTGCCAGCAGTTTGAGCGGGGCGAACACCGGGGAGCTGTTTTTT
CDR3 protein: CASSLSGANTGELFF

clone size: NA
J gene: TRBJ2-3
D gene: NA
V gene: TRBV30
CDR3 length: 11
CDR3 DNA: TGTGCCTGGAGTGTTTTGGTTACGCAGTATTTT
CDR3 protein: CAWSVLVTQYF

clone size: NA
J gene: TRBJ1-2
D gene: TRBD1
V gene: TRBV5-4
CDR3 length: 16
CDR3 DNA: TGTGCCAGCAGCTTGGACTACAGGGGGCGAAACTATGGCTACACCTTC
CDR3 protein: CASSLDYRGRNYGYTF

clone size: NA
J gene: TRBJ1-1
D gene: NA
V gene: TRBV19
CDR3 length: 16
CDR3 DNA: TGTGCCAGTAGCACCCCGAAGAACAGCATGAACACTGAAGCTTTCTTT
CDR3 protein: CASSTPKNSMNTEAFF

clone size: NA
J gene: TRBJ2-5
D gene: NA
V gene: TRBV18
CDR3 length: 16
CDR3 DNA: TGTGCCAGCTCACCGTCCTTAAGTGCAGGGCAAGAGACCCAGTACTTC
CDR3 protein: CASSPSLSAGQETQYF

clone size: NA
J gene: TRBJ2-1
D gene: TRBD2
V gene: TRBV11-2
CDR3 length: 16
CDR3 DNA: TGTGCCAGCAGCTCCCAACTAGCGGGGGCCTACAATGAGCAGTTCTTC
CDR3 protein: CASSSQLAGAYNEQFF

clone size: NA
J gene: TRBJ1-5
D gene: NA
V gene: TRBV19
CDR3 length: 18
CDR3 DNA: TGTGCCAGTAGTATACGGCAGAGAGTAAGAGATAGCAATCAGCCCCAGCATTTT
CDR3 protein: CASSIRQRVRDSNQPQHF

clone size: NA
J gene: TRBJ2-1
D gene: TRBD2
V gene: TRBV7-8
CDR3 length: 18
CDR3 DNA: TGTGCCAGCAGCTTAGTCCAGCGGCTAGCGGTGCCCTCTTCTGGGCAGTTCTTC
CDR3 protein: CASSLVQRLAVPSSGQFF

clone size: NA
J gene: TRBJ2-2
D gene: TRBD1
V gene: TRBV5-1
CDR3 length: 15
CDR3 DNA: TGCGCCAGCAGCGAAGGACAGGGAAACACCGGGGAGCTGTTTTTT
CDR3 protein: CASSEGQGNTGELFF

clone size: NA
J gene: TRBJ2-3
D gene: TRBD2
V gene: TRBV9
CDR3 length: 18
CDR3 DNA: TGTGCCAGCAGCGTAGCTCTAGCGGGAGCAGGTGGGACAGATACGCAGTATTTT
CDR3 protein: CASSVALAGAGGTDTQYF

clone size: NA
J gene: TRBJ1-2
D gene: TRBD1
V gene: TRBV28
CDR3 length: 14
CDR3 DNA: TGTGCCAGCAGTTTGTGGAGACAGGGCGCAGGCTACACCTTC
CDR3 protein: CASSLWRQGAGYTF

clone size: NA
J gene: TRBJ2-1
D gene: NA
V gene: TRBV7-9
CDR3 length: 14
CDR3 DNA: TGTGCCAGCAGCTTAGAGGCGGCCTACAATGAGCAGTTCTTC
CDR3 protein: CASSLEAAYNEQFF

clone size: NA
J gene: TRBJ1-4
D gene: NA
V gene: TRBV11-1
CDR3 length: 16
CDR3 DNA: TGTGCCAGCAGTCCCAGGCGGGGGTCGACTAATGAAAAACTGTTTTTT
CDR3 protein: CASSPRRGSTNEKLFF

clone size: once
J gene: TRBJ2-3
D gene: NA
V gene: TRBV6-5
CDR3 length: 16
CDR3 DNA: TGTGCCAGCAGTTACTCAGCAGGGGGGGGCACAGATACGCAGTATTTT
CDR3 protein: CASSYSAGGGTDTQYF

clone size: NA
J gene: TRBJ1-1
D gene: NA
V gene: TRBV6-4
CDR3 length: 14
CDR3 DNA: TGTGCCAGCAGAGCGGACGGGGAGCACACTGAAGCTTTCTTT
CDR3 protein: CASRADGEHTEAFF

clone size: NA
J gene: TRBJ2-7
D gene: NA
V gene: TRBV27
CDR3 length: 12
CDR3 DNA: TGTGCCAGCAGTCGCGGAGGCTACGAGCAGTACTTC
CDR3 protein: CASSRGGYEQYF

clone size: NA
J gene: TRBJ1-1
D gene: NA
V gene: TRBV5-4
CDR3 length: 16
CDR3 DNA: TGTGCCAGCAGCTTGGAGATATCGGTGTCGAACACTGAAGCTTTCTTT
CDR3 protein: CASSLEISVSNTEAFF

clone size: NA
J gene: TRBJ2-7
D gene: NA
V gene: TRBV5-1
CDR3 length: 14
CDR3 DNA: TGCGCCAGCAGCCTACAAATGGGGGTTAGCGAGCAGTACTTC
CDR3 protein: CASSLQMGVSEQYF

clone size: NA
J gene: TRBJ2-7
D gene: NA
V gene: TRBV10-3
CDR3 length: 15
CDR3 DNA: TGTGCCATCAGTGAGTCGGCAGGGGTCTCCTACGAGCAGTACTTC
CDR3 protein: CAISESAGVSYEQYF

clone size: NA
J gene: TRBJ2-1
D gene: TRBD2
V gene: TRBV12-5
CDR3 length: 16
CDR3 DNA: TGTGCTAGTGGACAACGGACTAGCGGGAGGGCTAATGAGCAGTTCTTC
CDR3 protein: CASGQRTSGRANEQFF

clone size: NA
J gene: TRBJ1-2
D gene: TRBD1
V gene: TRBV28
CDR3 length: 16
CDR3 DNA: TGTGCCAGCAGTTCAAGGACAGGGTCCGCCAACTATGGCTACACCTTC
CDR3 protein: CASSSRTGSANYGYTF

clone size: NA
J gene: TRBJ1-2
D gene: NA
V gene: TRBV19
CDR3 length: 14
CDR3 DNA: TGTGCCACCTCCCGGACAGCCTTGAACTATGGCTACACCTTC
CDR3 protein: CATSRTALNYGYTF

clone size: NA
J gene: TRBJ2-5
D gene: TRBD2
V gene: TRBV2
CDR3 length: 15
CDR3 DNA: TGTGCCAGCACCCGGACTAGCGGGAGGGAAGAGACCCAGTACTTC
CDR3 protein: CASTRTSGREETQYF

clone size: NA
J gene: TRBJ2-2
D gene: TRBD2
V gene: TRBV5-1
CDR3 length: 16
CDR3 DNA: TGCGCCAGCAGCTTACTAGCGGGAGGGAACACCGGGGAGCTGTTTTTT
CDR3 protein: CASSLLAGGNTGELFF

clone size: NA
J gene: TRBJ2-3
D gene: TRBD1
V gene: TRBV9
CDR3 length: 16
CDR3 DNA: TGTGCCAGCAGCCCCAGGTCAGGGGGCGAGGCAGATACGCAGTATTTT
CDR3 protein: CASSPRSGGEADTQYF